Below, 21 T cell receptor beta chains from the same sample are listed, as sequenced in a study of Ad26.COV2.S vaccination and SARS-CoV-2 variants (dated by TCRdb to the early 2020s). Library prep was done by the immunoSEQ multiplex PCR assay. The source is immuneACCESS, and TCRdb retained only in-frame sequences with V and J called. Part of the clones is not carried over; for the studies checked, unresolved V genes explain less than half of this, and the remainder is unexplained. This sample holds about 440,000 clones; about 90% were observed only once. More than 3.5% of the sample lies in the top ten. The sample's treatment or condition label, decoded: roughly 19 received Ad26.COV2.S at low or high dose, single or two shots; 5 received placebo; per-sample allocation not given. Repertoires of vaccine and placebo recipients were sequenced from samples collected on day 63 after the first injection.

The material sequenced was peripheral blood, taken in a trial of Ad26.COV2.S vaccine versus placebo. These receptors came from a person aged 18 to 59 who received the Ad26.COV2.S COVID-19 vaccine or a placebo.

The V call is TRBV5-5, the J call TRBJ1-6; D remains ambiguous. This CDR3 spans 16 amino acids. Germline values: CDR1 SGHKS, CDR2 YYEKEE (reference sequence). Trimming took off 1 base at V and 7 bases at J, with 15 bases between the two ends. Here the CDR3 DNA reads TGTGCCAGCAGCTTGACTGTGGGGTGGAGGAATTCACCCCTCCACTTT. Translated, it gives CASSLTVGWRNSPLHF. The full variable domain, completed using reference TRBV5-5 and TRBJ1-6, is DAGVTQSPTHLIKTRGQQVTLRCSPISGHKSVSWYQQVLGQGPQFIFQYYEKEERGRGNFPDRFSARQFPNYSSELNVNALLLGDSALYLCASSLTVGWRNSPLHFGNGTRLTVT.

V usage is TRBV29-1 and J usage is TRBJ1-1; 7 bases agree with TRBD1. Trimming removed 7 bases from V and 3 bases from J; junction bases left unmatched: 8. Germline V CDR1 and CDR2: SQVTM, ANQGSEA. This CDR3 spans 13 amino acids. CDR3 protein: CSGATGLDTEAFF. The CDR3 DNA reads TGCAGCGGGGCGACAGGGTTGGACACTGAAGCTTTCTTT.

In DNA, the CDR3 is TGTGCCAGTAGCGAGTCGGGACAGGGGACAGATACGCAGTATTTT. Translating gives CASSESGQGTDTQYF. The rearrangement uses TRBV28 and TRBJ2-3; 10 bases map to TRBD1. The trim removed 9 bases at V and 3 bases at J, leaving 9 bases unmatched. Looked up from germline, CDR1 is MDHEN and CDR2 is SYDVKM. The CDR3 is made up of 15 amino acids.

This chain links TRBV19 with TRBJ2-1; D is possibly TRBD2 (5 bases). With 5 bases removed from V and 15 bases from J, the gap between germline ends came to 20 bases. This CDR3 contains 13 residues. The germline CDR1 and CDR2 sequences are LNHDA and SQIVND (reference sequence). The CDR3 loop is CASSRQPDFRRFF. In DNA, the CDR3 is TGTGCCAGTAGTCGGCAGCCGGACTTTCGTCGGTTCTTC.

The J gene is TRBJ2-3, the V gene TRBV7-3; 12 bases are a match to TRBD2. This CDR3 region has 15 residues. Looked up from germline, CDR1 is SGHTA and CDR2 is FQGTGA. V gave up 5 bases and J gave up 5 bases; unmatched junction bases: 5. The CDR3 spells CASSKTSGGQDTQYF. Here the CDR3 DNA reads TGTGCCAGCAGCAAGACTAGCGGGGGACAAGATACGCAGTATTTT.

Comment on this clone: This specimen includes other DNA sequences encoding the same CDR3. The gene calls are TRBV28 and TRBJ1-4; unclear D gene. In germline, CDR1 is MDHEN, CDR2 SYDVKM. There are 12 residues in the CDR3. V lost 3 bases and J 5 bases, leaving 4 bases between the germline ends. Written as DNA, the CDR3 is TGTGCCAGCAGTTTGAGCAATGAAAAACTGTTTTTT. It codes for CASSLSNEKLFF.

This chain connects TRBV2 to TRBJ2-7, with 11 bases lining up with TRBD2. The V gene's germline CDR1 is SNHLY and CDR2 FYNNEI. V gave up 4 bases and J gave up 4 bases; unmatched junction bases: 3. This CDR3 region has 14 residues. This CDR3 reads CASSVGTSGYEQYF. For the CDR3, the DNA is TGTGCCAGCAGTGTGGGGACTAGCGGTTACGAGCAGTACTTC.

V gene TRBV5-1 combines with J gene TRBJ2-1; weak D call: TRBD1 (5 bases). The CDR3 length is 13 residues. Per the germline V gene, CDR1 is SGHRS and CDR2 is YFSETQ. The V gene lost 4 bases and the J gene lost 10 bases, with 15 bases spanning the gap. The DNA for the CDR3 is TGCGCCAGCAGCGCGCCGGACATTGGCGAGCAGTTCTTC. Amino acids: CASSAPDIGEQFF.

V usage is TRBV6-5 and J usage is TRBJ2-7; 11 nucleotides align to TRBD2. Trimming cost V 4 bases and J 2 bases; bases outside gene matches: 4. CDR1 MNHEY and CDR2 SVGAGI come from the germline V gene. The CDR3 totals 15 residues. DNA for the CDR3: TGTGCCAGCAGTTCCCTAGCGGGAGGAACCTACGAGCAGTACTTC. Translation gives CASSSLAGGTYEQYF.

The chain carries TRBV27 and TRBJ2-7; TRBD2 aligns across 13 bases. J was trimmed by 3 bases and V by 5 bases; bases with no gene match: 16. In germline, CDR1 is MNHEY, CDR2 SMNVEV (reference sequence). The CDR3 is 19 residues long. The CDR3 DNA reads TGTGCCAGCAGTCGCCGGGCAGGGGGCTGGACTAGCGGGAGCTACGAGCAGTACTTC. Protein: CASSRRAGGWTSGSYEQYF.

Only one count was recorded for this clone. The chain employs TRBV25-1 and TRBJ2-3; weak D call: TRBD2 (5 bases). The CDR3 is made up of 14 amino acids. The germline V gene has CDR1 MGHDK and CDR2 SYGVNS. V gave up 1 base and J gave up 2 bases, with 7 bases separating them. The CDR3 loop reads CASSESGITDTQYF. CDR3 sequence (DNA): TGTGCCAGCAGTGAATCCGGGATCACAGATACGCAGTATTTT.

The rearrangement links TRBV18 to TRBJ1-1; D is perhaps TRBD1 (5 bases). The germline V gene has CDR1 KGHSH and CDR2 LQKENI. V was trimmed by 4 bases and J by 4 bases, leaving 7 bases between them. The CDR3 runs 12 residues. CDR3 in DNA: TGTGCCAGCTCACTGACAGCCACTGAAGCTTTCTTT. Protein sequence: CASSLTATEAFF.

The gene calls are TRBV9 and TRBJ2-1; 10 bases match TRBD2. CDR1 and CDR2 (germline): SGDLS, YYNGEE. This CDR3 region has 19 residues. V lost 0 bases and J lost 1; bases outside the gene matches: 10. The CDR3 DNA reads TGTGCCAGCAGCGTAGCTCTAGCGGGAGAGGACGGGTCCTACAATGAGCAGTTCTTC. This sequence encodes CASSVALAGEDGSYNEQFF. The complete variable domain, with remaining parts taken from reference TRBV9 and TRBJ2-1, reads DSGVTQTPKHLITATGQRVTLRCSPRSGDLSVYWYQQSLDQGLQFLIQYYNGEERAKGNILERFSAQQFPDLHSELNLSSLELGDSALYFCASSVALAGEDGSYNEQFFGPGTRLTVL.

The rearrangement uses TRBV11-2 and TRBJ2-1; D is perhaps TRBD2 (5 bases). V was shortened by 5 bases and J by 1 base, with 15 bases between the two germline ends. The CDR3 has 16 residues. Germline CDR1 and CDR2: SGHAT and FQNNGV. The CDR3 here is CASSPLARGSYNEQFF. Written as DNA, the CDR3 is TGTGCCAGCAGCCCGCTCGCTAGAGGGTCCTACAATGAGCAGTTCTTC.

The gene calls are TRBV7-2 and TRBJ2-3; no definite D call. CDR3 size: 13 residues. The ends were cut back, 1 base at V and 8 bases at J, with 10 bases in the middle. Germline loops: CDR1 SGHTA, CDR2 FQGNSA. The CDR3 region is CASSLDWIFTQYF. Written as DNA, the CDR3 is TGTGCCAGCAGCTTAGATTGGATTTTTACGCAGTATTTT.

The chain combines TRBV18 with TRBJ2-7; unclear D gene. CDR1 is KGHSH and CDR2 is LQKENI in the germline V gene. The V and J ends lost 3 bases and 4 bases respectively, with 13 bases between them. The CDR3 runs to 14 residues. The CDR3 nucleotides read TGTGCCAGCTCACCTAGCCGGGTCCCGTACGAGCAGTACTTC. It is translated as CASSPSRVPYEQYF. The full variable domain, rest sourced from reference TRBV18 and TRBJ2-7, is NAGVMQNPRHLVRRRGQEARLRCSPMKGHSHVYWYRQLPEEGLKFMVYLQKENIIDESGMPKERFSAEFPKEGPSILRIQQVVRGDSAAYFCASSPSRVPYEQYFGPGTRLTVT.

This chain connects TRBV4-2 to TRBJ2-7, with 10 bases that match TRBD2. Trimming cost V 2 bases and J 5 bases; bases outside gene matches: 9. The CDR3 has 16 amino acids. CDR1 is LGHNA, CDR2 YNFKEQ, per germline. The CDR3 reads CASSQREAGGPDEQYF. Written as DNA, the CDR3 is TGTGCCAGCAGCCAAAGGGAAGCGGGAGGGCCGGACGAGCAGTACTTC.

The J gene is TRBJ1-5, the V gene TRBV10-3; the match to TRBD1 covers 8 bases. J lost 7 bases, V lost 3 bases, and 8 bases had no gene match. The CDR3 spans 15 residues. CDR1 is ENHRY and CDR2 is SYGVKD in the germline V gene. CDR3 sequence: CAISDSTGGGQPQHF. CDR3 coding DNA: TGTGCCATCAGTGACTCCACAGGGGGTGGCCAGCCCCAGCATTTT.

V and J are TRBV29-1 and TRBJ1-1; D is ambiguous. This CDR3 contains 11 residues. In germline, CDR1 is SQVTM, CDR2 ANQGSEA. Trimming stripped 5 bases from V and 11 bases from J, with 15 bases between. The chain's CDR3 is CSVTLNLRAFF. The CDR3, as DNA: TGCAGCGTTACCTTGAACTTGCGGGCTTTCTTT.

This chain joins TRBV11-3 and TRBJ2-3, with 11 bases lining up with TRBD2. The CDR3 has 16 residues. V was pared by 5 bases and J by 2 bases, with 6 bases of the junction left unmatched. CDR1 is SGHNT, CDR2 YENEEA, per germline. The CDR3 DNA reads TGTGCCAGCAGCCCAGGACTAGCGGGTTCCACAGATACGCAGTATTTT. Its translation is CASSPGLAGSTDTQYF.

The chain employs TRBV7-8 and TRBJ2-3; no definite D call. The germline CDR1 and CDR2 sequences are SGHVS and FQNEAQ. Trimming pared 1 base from V and 2 bases from J, leaving 7 bases between. The CDR3 covers 14 residues. The CDR3 DNA reads as TGTGCCAGCAGCTTAGGATGGGACACAGATACGCAGTATTTT. It encodes CASSLGWDTDTQYF.